A single sample is the source of the 25 T cell receptor beta chains below, sequenced in a study of cytomegalovirus exposure and HLA in healthy donors. A multiplex PCR was run with 60 Vbeta primers and 13 Jbeta primers. Method: immunoSEQ multiplex PCR; TCRdb's copy keeps in-frame clones and lacks some. The sample carries about 120,000 clones, about 80% recorded once. Sequenced input: PBMCs. The receptor source for this set is a woman aged 45 to 65 in good health and CMV-seropositive.

V and J are TRBV6-1 and TRBJ1-2, with unresolved D. Trimming pared 7 bases from V and 2 bases from J, leaving 14 bases between. Germline V gene data show CDR1 as MNHNS and CDR2 as SASEGT. This CDR3 has 14 residues. CDR3 amino acids: CASTFFGENYGYTF. Written as DNA, the CDR3 is TGTGCCAGCACGTTTTTCGGTGAGAACTATGGCTACACCTTC.

The table lists this clone with a count of one. This chain connects TRBV5-1 to TRBJ1-5; 10 bases match TRBD1. The ends lost 4 bases at V and 5 bases at J; junction bases unmatched: 18. Germline V gene lookup returns CDR1 SGHRS and CDR2 YFSETQ. This CDR3 contains 19 residues. The CDR3 sequence is CASSSPRTPGQGIDQPQHF. In DNA form, the CDR3 reads TGCGCCAGCAGCAGCCCCAGAACACCGGGACAGGGGATCGATCAGCCCCAGCATTTT.

The chain recombines TRBV7-2 with TRBJ1-4; D gene ambiguous. Germline CDR1 SGHTA, CDR2 FQGNSA. Trimming cost V 1 base and J 4 bases, with 13 bases left between them. The CDR3 extends over 16 amino acids. DNA for the CDR3: TGTGCCAGCAGCTTAGTTTGGGCAGCCGATAATGAAAAACTGTTTTTT. Translating it yields CASSLVWAADNEKLFF.

This clone has just one count. This sequence joins TRBV2 and TRBJ1-1; D unclear. Per the germline V gene, CDR1 is SNHLY and CDR2 is FYNNEI. V lost 4 bases, J lost 1 base, and 7 bases lay in between. The CDR3 totals 13 residues. CDR3 in DNA: TGTGCCAGCAGTGGGGAGGGGAACACTGAAGCTTTCTTT. It codes for CASSGEGNTEAFF.

This chain joins TRBV7-2 and TRBJ2-7; 7 bases fit TRBD2. Trimming cost V 2 bases and J 3 bases; bases outside gene matches: 4. The CDR3 spans 14 residues. Germline V CDR1 and CDR2: SGHTA, FQGNSA. The CDR3: CASSLSGTYYEQYF. The CDR3 DNA follows: TGTGCCAGCAGCTTAAGCGGGACCTACTACGAGCAGTACTTC.

The rearrangement uses TRBV19 and TRBJ1-2; TRBD1 agrees at 9 bases. From germline, CDR1 is LNHDA and CDR2 SQIVND (reference sequence). Unmatched junction bases numbered 8, after V lost 2 bases and J lost 1 base. CDR3 length: 17 amino acids. The CDR3, as DNA: TGTGCCAGTAGTATACGACAGGGGGGGCCTTTTAACTATGGCTACACCTTC. As protein: CASSIRQGGPFNYGYTF. Drawing the rest from reference TRBV19 and TRBJ1-2, the complete variable domain is DGGITQSPKYLFRKEGQNVTLSCEQNLNHDAMYWYRQDPGQGLRLIYYSQIVNDFQKGDIAEGYSVSREKKESFPLTVTSAQKNPTAFYLCASSIRQGGPFNYGYTFGSGTRLTVV.

The chain carries TRBV7-3 and TRBJ2-1; the match to TRBD2 covers 9 bases. With 5 bases clipped from V and 1 base from J, the junction kept 3 bases outside the gene matches. Germline-derived CDR1 and CDR2 are SGHTA and FQGTGA. CDR3 length: 15 residues. CDR3 bases: TGTGCCAGCAGCAGGACTAGCGTGTCCTACAATGAGCAGTTCTTC. Its translation is CASSRTSVSYNEQFF.

The genes are TRBV29-1 and TRBJ1-1, with a weak D call TRBD1 (5 bases). Germline loops: CDR1 SQVTM, CDR2 ANQGSEA. Deletions cut 4 bases from V and 1 base from J, with 16 bases between. The CDR3 totals 15 residues. CDR3 in amino acids: CSVGSPRGRNTEAFF. In DNA, the CDR3 is TGCAGCGTTGGATCGCCGCGGGGACGGAACACTGAAGCTTTCTTT. The full variable domain, in which reference TRBV29-1 and TRBJ1-1 provide the parts outside the CDR3, is SAVISQKPSRDICQRGTSLTIQCQVDSQVTMMFWYRQQPGQSLTLIATANQGSEATYESGFVIDKFPISRPNLTFSTLTVSNMSPEDSSIYLCSVGSPRGRNTEAFFGQGTRLTVV.

The chain's CDR3 is CASSQPSPGNTEAFF. CDR3 sequence (DNA): TGTGCCAGCAGCCAACCCTCACCGGGGAACACTGAAGCTTTCTTT. The V gene is TRBV4-2, the J gene TRBJ1-1, with D unresolved. The CDR3 is 15 residues long. V lost 2 bases, J lost 1 base, and 11 bases lay in between. Germline loops: CDR1 LGHNA, CDR2 YNFKEQ.

This clone has a handful of counts. The gene calls are TRBV30 and TRBJ2-7; 9 positions match TRBD2. V trimming: 4 bases; J trimming: 4 bases; junction bases outside the gene matches: 14. The V gene's germline CDR1 is GTSNPN and CDR2 SVGIG (reference sequence). The CDR3 covers 16 residues. CDR3 nucleotide sequence: TGTGCCTGGAAAACGTCGCCTAGCGGGACCGGTTACGAGCAGTACTTC. Encoded protein: CAWKTSPSGTGYEQYF.

This rearrangement joins TRBV9 to TRBJ2-3; TRBD2 agrees at 10 bases. The CDR3 is 18 amino acids. CDR1 is SGDLS and CDR2 is YYNGEE in the germline V gene. The V and J ends lost 1 base and 5 bases, in that order; junction bases with no gene match: 13. CDR3 DNA sequence: TGTGCCAGCAGCGTAACCCCCACAGCGGGGGGGCCAAAAGATACGCAGTATTTT. Its protein is CASSVTPTAGGPKDTQYF.

The chain has TRBV15 and TRBJ2-1; tentative D call: TRBD2 (6 bases). Trimming took 0 bases from V and 10 from J, leaving 10 bases between them. Germline V gene lookup returns CDR1 LNHNV and CDR2 YYDKDF (reference sequence). The CDR3 is made up of 13 amino acids. The chain's CDR3 is CATSRDRGEEQFF. The CDR3 bases are TGTGCCACCAGCAGAGACCGCGGGGAGGAGCAGTTCTTC.

The chain couples TRBV9 to TRBJ1-2; possibly TRBD1 for D (5 bases). Germline V gives CDR1 SGDLS, CDR2 YYNGEE. CDR3 size: 16 residues. V lost 0 bases and J 3 bases, leaving 15 bases between the germline ends. CDR3 in amino acids: CASSVEGSPRDYGYTF. Written as DNA, the CDR3 is TGTGCCAGCAGCGTAGAAGGGTCCCCCAGGGACTATGGCTACACCTTC.

CDR3 coding DNA: TGCAGCGTAAAGGGGCAGGGAATGTTGAAGGACACCTTC. It is translated as CSVKGQGMLKDTF. The rearrangement joins TRBV29-1 to TRBJ1-2, with D perhaps TRBD1 (5 bases). Trimming shortened V by 6 bases and J by 12 bases, and 23 bases separated the two germline ends. The CDR3 sequence is 13 residues long. Germline V gene lookup returns CDR1 SQVTM and CDR2 ANQGSEA.

This chain links TRBV11-2 with TRBJ2-1; TRBD2 agrees at 9 bases. The CDR3 loop spans 15 amino acids. Trimming took 5 bases from V and 1 from J; bases not matched to a gene: 3. The V gene's germline CDR1 is SGHAT and CDR2 FQNNGV. The CDR3 region is CASSARGGSYNEQFF. The CDR3 DNA reads as TGTGCCAGCAGCGCGCGGGGGGGTTCCTACAATGAGCAGTTCTTC.

This clone turned up a few times. The chain joins TRBV5-1 to TRBJ2-7, with 9 bases lining up with TRBD2. Germline loops: CDR1 SGHRS, CDR2 YFSETQ. There are 13 residues in the CDR3. Trimming removed 7 bases from V and 3 bases from J; junction bases left unmatched: 5. In nucleotides, the CDR3 is TGCGCCAGCGGATATAGCGGGGGCTACGAGCAGTACTTC. Amino acid sequence: CASGYSGGYEQYF.

CDR3 DNA sequence: TGTGCCAGCAGTATCCAATCCGGTGGCTACACCTTC. This encodes CASSIQSGGYTF. This rearrangement joins TRBV28 to TRBJ1-2, with D unclear. CDR1 MDHEN and CDR2 SYDVKM come from the germline V gene. This CDR3 region has 12 residues. V was pared by 5 bases and J by 7 bases, with 11 bases between.

The genes are TRBV30 and TRBJ2-5; 8 bases are a match to TRBD2. The CDR3 is 14 amino acids. Germline V gives CDR1 GTSNPN, CDR2 SVGIG (reference sequence). The junction had 4 bases not matched to a gene; V was cut back by 4 bases and J by 0 bases. The CDR3 spells CAWTTGGYQETQYF. The CDR3 coding sequence is TGTGCCTGGACAACGGGGGGGTACCAAGAGACCCAGTACTTC.

The chain has TRBV4-1 and TRBJ1-6; D gene unclear. V shed 0 bases and J shed 10 bases, with 19 bases lying between them. Germline lookup yields CDR1 MGHRA and CDR2 YSYEKL. The length of the CDR3 is 17 residues. The CDR3, as DNA: TGCGCCAGCAGCCAAGAGTTTGAAGGCAACCGGGGATCACCCCTCCACTTT. This translates into CASSQEFEGNRGSPLHF.

J is TRBJ1-4 and V is TRBV5-5; 7 nucleotides match TRBD1. Germline V CDR1 and CDR2: SGHKS, YYEKEE (reference sequence). After removal of 4 bases from V and 8 bases from J, the junction contained 11 bases not matched to a gene. The CDR3 runs to 15 residues. Here the CDR3 reads CASSTYTGVGEKLFF. The CDR3 coding sequence is TGTGCCAGCAGCACCTATACAGGGGTGGGGGAAAAACTGTTTTTT.

This chain uses TRBV30 with TRBJ2-1, with 9 bases that match TRBD2. Germline CDR1 reads GTSNPN; CDR2 reads SVGIG (reference sequence). V lost 8 bases, J lost 2 bases, and 7 bases stayed unmatched. The CDR3 consists of 14 residues. The CDR3 DNA sequence: TGTGCCGGATCCCGGACTAGCGCCTACAATGAGCAGTTCTTC. It specifies CAGSRTSAYNEQFF.

V is TRBV23-1 and J is TRBJ2-3; 8 nucleotides align to TRBD1. TRBV23-1 is identified as an open reading frame with a role that is uncertain. This CDR3 comprises 16 residues. With 4 bases clipped from V and 4 bases from J, the junction kept 10 bases outside the gene matches. The CDR3 region has the DNA TGCGCCAGCAGTCCGAATCAAGGACAGGGAGCAGATACGCAGTATTTT. Residues: CASSPNQGQGADTQYF.

The chain recombines TRBV27 with TRBJ1-4, with 7 bases lining up with TRBD1. Per the germline V gene, CDR1 is MNHEY and CDR2 is SMNVEV (reference sequence). This CDR3 spans 17 amino acids. V shed 2 bases, J shed 4 bases, and the junction held 10 bases outside the gene matches. CDR3 amino acids: CASSLRQGRFFNEKLFF. Here the CDR3 DNA reads TGTGCCAGCAGTTTAAGACAGGGCAGATTCTTTAATGAAAAACTGTTTTTT.

V gene TRBV7-2 combines with J gene TRBJ2-7; 7 bases are a match to TRBD2. Germline trimming cut 7 bases from V and 2 bases from J; bases unmatched to any gene: 11. CDR1 and CDR2 (germline): SGHTA, FQGNSA. This CDR3 spans 15 amino acids. Here the CDR3 reads CASTLGLAGTYEQYF. The DNA of the CDR3 is TGTGCCAGCACCCTGGGGTTAGCGGGCACCTACGAGCAGTACTTC.

This clone turned up a few times. J is TRBJ1-2 and V is TRBV5-6; D is unresolved. The ends were cut back, 4 bases at V and 7 bases at J, with 20 bases in the middle. Germline V gene data show CDR1 as SGHDT and CDR2 as YYEEEE. The CDR3 runs 15 residues. CDR3 sequence reads: CASSPRRMLARGYTF. CDR3 in DNA: TGTGCCAGCAGCCCGAGGCGGATGCTGGCGCGTGGCTACACCTTC.